The present T cell receptor (beta chain) was sequenced within a study of blood T cell repertoires in COVID-19. Study information: Nucleic acid was either cDNA or gDNA, and it came from T cells, B-cell-depleted T cells, or PBMCs.

Germline V lookup: CDR1 SGHTA, CDR2 FQGNSA. The CDR3 length is 16 residues. With 5 bases removed from V and 7 bases from J, the gap between germline ends came to 23 bases. Using immunoSEQ multiplex PCR, the repertoire was profiled, and TCRdb retains in-frame clones only, with some absent. This sample carries about 47,000 clones, approximately 85% of them seen once, and the ten largest clones take 13% to 15%. This TCR was recovered from a human donor with acute or convalescent COVID-19. The donor label of this sample is uncertain. The specimen sequenced was peripheral blood. This rearrangement joins TRBV7-2 to TRBJ1-2; a possible D gene is TRBD1 (6 bases). The CDR3 spells CASSPSGGAQSSGYTF. Written as DNA, the CDR3 is TGTGCCAGCAGCCCCTCCGGGGGGGCGCAGTCGTCTGGCTACACCTTC.